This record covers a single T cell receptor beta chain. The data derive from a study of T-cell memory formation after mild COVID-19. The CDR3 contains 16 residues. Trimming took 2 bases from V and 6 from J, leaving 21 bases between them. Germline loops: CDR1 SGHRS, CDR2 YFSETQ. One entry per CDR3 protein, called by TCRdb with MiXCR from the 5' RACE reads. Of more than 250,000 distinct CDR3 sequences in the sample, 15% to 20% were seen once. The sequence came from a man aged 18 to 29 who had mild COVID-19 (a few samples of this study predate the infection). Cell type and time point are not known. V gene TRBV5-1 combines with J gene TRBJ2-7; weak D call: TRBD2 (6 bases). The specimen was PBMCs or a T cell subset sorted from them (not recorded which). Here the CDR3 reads CASSFSRSGGHLEQYF. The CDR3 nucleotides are TGCGCCAGCAGCTTCTCCAGAAGCGGAGGGCACCTCGAGCAGTACTTC. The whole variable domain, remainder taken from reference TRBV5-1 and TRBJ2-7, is KAGVTQTPRYLIKTRGQQVTLSCSPISGHRSVSWYQQTPGQGLQFLFEYFSETQRNKGNFPGRFSGRQFSNSRSEMNVSTLELGDSALYLCASSFSRSGGHLEQYFGPGTRLTVT.